Listed below are T cell receptor beta chains from one sample, sequenced in a study of control samples from healthy donors and cancer patients. Profiling relied on immunoSEQ multiplex PCR, and the TCRdb table lists in-frame clones only, not all of them. The sample lists tens of thousands of clones, roughly nine tenths occurring once. The material sequenced was blood. These receptors were collected from a woman under 40 in good health. The CDR3 runs from the conserved cysteine through the conserved F or W. A D gene is named only where the DNA matches it firmly. Size is omitted from some rows. Given values are once, few, many or a class for expanded clones.

v_call	clone_size	j_call	d_call	cdr3_aa	cdr3_nt
TRBV27	-	TRBJ2-1	TRBD2	CASSSLAGARSSYNEQFF	TGTGCCAGCAGTTCTCTAGCGGGAGCGCGAAGCTCCTACAATGAGCAGTTCTTC
TRBV4-2	once	TRBJ1-6	TRBD1	CASSQDARDSPHSPLHF	TGTGCCAGCAGCCAAGACGCACGGGACAGTCCTCATTCACCCCTCCACTTT
TRBV6-5	-	TRBJ1-3	TRBD1	CASSQDRFSGNTIYF	TGTGCCAGCAGTCAGGACAGGTTCTCTGGAAACACCATATATTTT
TRBV2	once	TRBJ1-5	-	CASSAGAGRNQPQHF	TGTGCCAGCTCCGCGGGGGCAGGGCGCAATCAGCCCCAGCATTTT
TRBV11-3	-	TRBJ2-3	-	CASSLGGDTDTQYF	TGTGCCAGCAGCTTAGGCGGTGACACAGATACGCAGTATTTT
TRBV5-1	-	TRBJ1-2	-	CASRPVWQSNYGYTF	TGCGCCAGCAGACCCGTATGGCAGAGCAACTATGGCTACACCTTC
TRBV7-8	-	TRBJ1-5	-	CASSLDRRDQPQHF	TGTGCCAGCAGCTTAGATCGCCGAGATCAGCCCCAGCATTTT
TRBV18	-	TRBJ1-5	-	CASSPGGQAGQPQHF	TGTGCCAGCTCACCGGGGGGGCAGGCCGGTCAGCCCCAGCATTTT
TRBV19	-	TRBJ2-3	TRBD2	CASSSFGGGEALTDTQYF	TGTGCCAGTAGTTCCTTCGGGGGGGGCGAAGCCCTCACAGATACGCAGTATTTT
TRBV27	-	TRBJ2-7	TRBD2	CASINRVAGEVYEQYF	TGTGCCAGCATAAACCGGGTAGCGGGGGAAGTTTACGAGCAGTACTTC
TRBV2	-	TRBJ2-7	-	CASSEQGGEQYF	TGTGCCAGCAGTGAACAGGGCGGCGAGCAGTACTTC
TRBV23-1	-	TRBJ2-7	TRBD2	CASSQSREGLFGRDYEQYF	TGCGCCAGCAGTCAATCGAGGGAGGGGCTATTCGGGAGGGACTACGAGCAGTACTTC
TRBV5-5	-	TRBJ1-1	-	CASSSGAPTEAFF	TGTGCCAGCAGCTCGGGTGCACCTACTGAAGCTTTCTTT
TRBV5-5	-	TRBJ2-7	-	CASSLGAYEQYF	TGTGCCAGCAGCTTGGGCGCCTACGAGCAGTACTTC
TRBV27	-	TRBJ2-1	TRBD2	CASSLSGEGTSFNEQFF	TGTGCCAGCAGTTTATCTGGGGAGGGGACTAGTTTCAATGAGCAGTTCTTC
TRBV15	-	TRBJ1-6	-	CATSRTQGVDSPLHF	TGTGCCACCAGCAGGACGCAAGGAGTCGATTCACCCCTCCACTTT
TRBV18	-	TRBJ1-1	-	CASTGVGQMNTEAFF	TGTGCCAGCACGGGGGTGGGGCAGATGAACACTGAAGCTTTCTTT
TRBV5-1	-	TRBJ1-3	-	CASERGNTIYF	TGCGCCAGCGAAAGGGGAAACACCATATATTTT
TRBV6-5	-	TRBJ2-2	-	CASRVGRGYTGELFF	TGTGCCAGCAGGGTCGGGCGGGGATACACCGGGGAGCTGTTTTTT
TRBV11-2	-	TRBJ1-1	-	CASSLGRGQTEAFF	TGTGCCAGCAGCTTAGGTCGGGGGCAGACTGAAGCTTTCTTT
TRBV3-1/TRBV3-2	-	TRBJ1-6	TRBD1	CASSQGGTGNNSPLHF	TGTGCCAGCAGCCAAGGAGGGACAGGGAATAATTCACCCCTCCACTTT
TRBV27	once	TRBJ1-2	TRBD1	CASSLLGGRGYGYTF	TGTGCCAGCAGTTTGTTAGGGGGCAGGGGCTATGGCTACACCTTC
TRBV5-6	-	TRBJ1-1	TRBD1	CASRIQGQDVTEAFF	TGTGCCAGCAGGATACAGGGGCAGGACGTTACTGAAGCTTTCTTT
TRBV5-4	-	TRBJ1-4	-	CASSPTGRGEKLFF	TGTGCCAGCAGCCCGACGGGTCGGGGGGAAAAACTGTTTTTT
TRBV7-9	-	TRBJ1-6	TRBD1	CASSLEQGSNSPLHF	TGTGCCAGCAGCTTAGAACAGGGGAGCAATTCACCCCTCCACTTT
TRBV19	-	TRBJ1-2	TRBD1	CASSPGQGNYGYTF	TGTGCCAGTAGCCCGGGACAGGGGAACTATGGCTACACCTTC
TRBV5-1	once	TRBJ2-7	TRBD1	CASSPQTGATYEQYF	TGCGCCAGCAGTCCACAGACAGGGGCGACCTACGAGCAGTACTTC
TRBV7-3	-	TRBJ1-3	-	CASSSGDISSGNTIYF	TGTGCCAGCAGCTCGGGGGACATAAGCTCTGGAAACACCATATATTTT
TRBV19	-	TRBJ1-6	TRBD1	CASSLRDRGSPLHF	TGTGCCAGTAGTCTCCGGGACAGGGGATCACCCCTCCACTTT
TRBV5-1	-	TRBJ2-1	-	CASSLGGSSSYNEQFF	TGCGCCAGCAGCTTGGGGGGGTCGAGCTCCTACAATGAGCAGTTCTTC
TRBV9	-	TRBJ1-1	TRBD1	CASSALLPGQGVAEAFF	TGTGCCAGCAGCGCCCTACTCCCGGGACAGGGAGTTGCTGAAGCTTTCTTT
TRBV18	-	TRBJ2-1	TRBD2	CASSPPVGGSSYNEQFF	TGTGCCAGCTCACCACCGGTTGGCGGGAGTTCCTACAATGAGCAGTTCTTC
TRBV5-1	-	TRBJ2-1	-	CASSLDVFYNEQFF	TGCGCCAGCAGCTTGGACGTATTCTACAATGAGCAGTTCTTC
TRBV19	-	TRBJ1-1	-	CASSIFPGEAFF	TGTGCCAGTAGTATATTTCCAGGGGAAGCTTTCTTT
TRBV5-5	-	TRBJ1-1	-	CASSLGGSFMNTEAFF	TGTGCCAGCAGCTTGGGGGGTAGCTTCATGAACACTGAAGCTTTCTTT
TRBV6-5	-	TRBJ1-1	-	CASNLQWNTEAFF	TGTGCCAGTAATCTTCAGTGGAATACTGAAGCTTTCTTT
TRBV7-8	-	TRBJ2-1	-	CASSLVLSDEQFF	TGTGCCAGCAGCTTAGTTCTCTCGGATGAGCAGTTCTTC
TRBV7-8	-	TRBJ2-1	TRBD2	CASSISSGRYNEQFF	TGTGCCAGCAGCATATCTAGCGGGAGATACAATGAGCAGTTCTTC
TRBV7-2	-	TRBJ1-5	-	CASSLAAQPQHF	TGTGCCAGCAGCTTAGCTGCTCAGCCCCAGCATTTT
TRBV2	-	TRBJ2-1	-	CASCRPPGEQFF	TGTGCCAGCTGCAGACCCCCAGGTGAGCAGTTCTTC
TRBV7-9	-	TRBJ1-5	TRBD1	CASSTGQGSNQPQHF	TGTGCCAGCAGCACCGGACAGGGTAGCAATCAGCCCCAGCATTTT
TRBV29-1	-	TRBJ1-1	-	CSASRSGGGGNTEAFF	TGCAGCGCGTCCCGATCGGGGGGAGGAGGAAACACTGAAGCTTTCTTT
TRBV7-9	once	TRBJ2-5	-	CASSLTPDGETQYF	TGTGCCAGCAGCTTAACTCCCGATGGTGAGACCCAGTACTTC
TRBV4-1	once	TRBJ2-3	-	CASSQAGRGDTQYF	TGCGCCAGCAGCCAAGCCGGGCGGGGAGATACGCAGTATTTT
TRBV5-1	once	TRBJ2-7	TRBD2	CASSPGLAYEQYF	TGCGCCAGCAGCCCCGGACTAGCCTACGAGCAGTACTTC
TRBV5-1	-	TRBJ1-5	TRBD1	CASSLDGQVNQPQHF	TGCGCCAGCAGCTTGGATGGACAGGTCAATCAGCCCCAGCATTTT
TRBV30	-	TRBJ2-2	-	CAWNPRRNTGELFF	TGTGCCTGGAACCCAAGGCGGAACACCGGGGAGCTGTTTTTT
TRBV6-1	few	TRBJ1-2	TRBD1	CASSATSGQEIFYGYTF	TGTGCCAGCAGTGCAACCTCGGGACAGGAAATATTTTATGGCTACACCTTC
TRBV5-4	-	TRBJ1-2	-	CASMPDPDQNYGYTF	TGTGCCAGCATGCCTGATCCGGATCAGAACTATGGCTACACCTTC
TRBV20-1	-	TRBJ2-1	-	CSASGHRERYNEQFF	TGCAGTGCTAGTGGTCACAGGGAAAGGTACAATGAGCAGTTCTTC
TRBV3-1/TRBV3-2	-	TRBJ2-7	-	CASSQEFGFWGASYEQYF	TGTGCCAGCAGCCAAGAATTTGGATTTTGGGGAGCTTCCTACGAGCAGTACTTC
TRBV11-2	-	TRBJ1-1	-	CASSLGTGEAFF	TGTGCCAGCAGCTTAGGGACCGGTGAAGCTTTCTTT
TRBV7-2	-	TRBJ1-6	-	CASSFLPNSPLHF	TGTGCCAGCAGCTTTCTTCCGAATTCACCCCTCCACTTT
TRBV28	-	TRBJ1-2	-	CASSLNLGAFGGYTF	TGTGCCAGCAGTTTAAATTTGGGGGCCTTTGGAGGCTACACCTTC
TRBV7-9	-	TRBJ2-3	-	CASSLVRTLSTDTQYF	TGTGCCAGCAGCTTAGTCCGGACCCTTAGCACAGATACGCAGTATTTT